The entry below gives a single T cell receptor (beta chain) sequence along with its context. The antigen is undetermined. The data originate from a study of OX40 agonist ivuxolimab in advanced cancers. Study overall: While on treatment, patients had intravenous ivuxolimab at 0.01 to 10 mg/kg every 2 weeks.

There are 16 residues in the CDR3. Germline CDR1 KGHSH, CDR2 LQKENI. Trimming cost V 0 bases and J 5 bases; bases outside gene matches: 7. Study conclusions and caveats: The authors also found low normalized T-cell clonal expansion in some nonresponders. Expanded clones tended on average to be more numerous among CD8+ T cells than CD4+.

The assay was immunoSEQ multiplex PCR, and TCRdb's table has in-frame clones only and misses some. The table has 60,000 to 90,000 clones, approximately 86% seen once. The genes are TRBV18 and TRBJ2-1, with TRBD1 identical over 7 bases. The starting material was CD4+ or CD8+ T cells sorted from blood, obtained in a trial of the OX40 agonist ivuxolimab. The sequence was obtained from an adult with an advanced solid tumor such as melanoma, head and neck, liver or kidney cancer. The CDR3, as DNA: TGTGCCAGCTCACCACCGGTAGGGACAGCCAACAATGAGCAGTTCTTC. This encodes CASSPPVGTANNEQFF.